The 15 T cell receptor beta chains in this list originate from one sample, sequenced in a study of shared clonotypes between healthy human individuals. Profiling relied on immunoSEQ multiplex PCR, and the TCRdb table lists in-frame clones only, not all of them. The table includes roughly 1.5 million clones, around 98% detected once. The material sequenced was naive CD4+ T cells sorted from blood. Subset noted: CD45RA+ positively selected. These TCRs come from a man between 25 and 39 years old in good health.

This chain connects TRBV5-6 to TRBJ2-7; the match to TRBD2 covers 7 bases. Germline CDR1 and CDR2: SGHDT and YYEEEE. The CDR3 covers 15 residues. With V trimmed by 1 base and J by 2 bases, 6 bases remained unmatched. CDR3 loop: CASSLNLAATYEQYF. CDR3 sequence (DNA): TGTGCCAGCAGCTTGAACCTAGCGGCGACCTACGAGCAGTACTTC.

The chain carries TRBV18 and TRBJ2-7, with D unclear. Germline CDR1 and CDR2: KGHSH and LQKENI. The CDR3 consists of 13 residues. V lost 2 bases, J lost 6 bases, and 11 bases lay in between. CDR3 bases: TGTGCCAGCTCACCAAAGATGGTTTCCGAGCAGTACTTC. It encodes CASSPKMVSEQYF.

The chain uses TRBV10-1 and TRBJ2-7; 12 bases fit TRBD2. The CDR3 is made up of 21 amino acids. V gave up 6 bases and J gave up 2 bases; unmatched junction bases: 23. Germline lookup yields CDR1 WNHNN and CDR2 SYGVQD (reference sequence). The CDR3 loop reads CASRSRRTSGATTWGTYEQYF. The CDR3 nucleotides are TGCGCCAGCAGATCACGACGGACTAGCGGGGCCACAACATGGGGGACCTACGAGCAGTACTTC.

This chain uses TRBV7-9 with TRBJ1-4, with D possibly being TRBD1 (6 bases). This CDR3 comprises 16 residues. The V end lost 1 base, the J end lost 4 bases, and 13 bases lay between the germline ends. Per the germline V gene, CDR1 is SEHNR and CDR2 is FQNEAQ (reference sequence). CDR3 in DNA: TGTGCCAGCAGCTTAGGAACAGGGTGGGGTAATGAAAAACTGTTTTTT. Amino acid sequence: CASSLGTGWGNEKLFF. Variable domain in full (rest from reference TRBV7-9 and TRBJ1-4): DTGVSQNPRHKITKRGQNVTFRCDPISEHNRLYWYRQTLGQGPEFLTYFQNEAQLEKSRLLSDRFSAERPKGSFSTLEIQRTEQGDSAMYLCASSLGTGWGNEKLFFGSGTQLSVL.

This rearrangement joins TRBV10-3 to TRBJ2-7; D is possibly TRBD2 (5 bases). Trimming stripped 7 bases from V and 6 bases from J, with 16 bases between. Germline CDR1 reads ENHRY; CDR2 reads SYGVKD. This CDR3 is 13 amino acids long. CDR3 residues: CAITPERSREQYF. CDR3 nucleotide sequence: TGTGCCATCACTCCGGAGCGGTCTCGCGAGCAGTACTTC.

V is TRBV10-1 and J is TRBJ2-1; the D is unclear. The CDR3 sequence is 16 residues long. Trimming took off 3 bases at V and 5 bases at J, with 17 bases between the two ends. Germline loops: CDR1 WNHNN, CDR2 SYGVQD (reference sequence). CDR3 in amino acids: CASSDGVGPADNEQFF. The CDR3, as DNA: TGCGCCAGCAGTGACGGAGTGGGCCCTGCCGACAATGAGCAGTTCTTC.

In nucleotides, the CDR3 is TGCAGCGTTGAGAGCGGGAGACCGTACAATGAGCAGTTCTTC. Residues: CSVESGRPYNEQFF. The chain links TRBV29-1 to TRBJ2-1; 8 bases line up with TRBD2. Germline V gene data show CDR1 as SQVTM and CDR2 as ANQGSEA. The CDR3 loop spans 14 amino acids. The V gene end was trimmed by 3 bases and the J gene end by 4 bases; junction bases not matched to a gene: 5.

This sequence joins TRBV7-2 and TRBJ2-1; a weak D match, TRBD2 (5 bases). This CDR3 has 17 amino acids. Germline CDR1 reads SGHTA; CDR2 reads FQGNSA. Trimming shortened V by 2 bases and J by 5 bases, and 19 bases separated the two germline ends. The CDR3 protein is CASSLTPERYGDNEQFF. The CDR3, as DNA: TGTGCCAGCAGCTTAACCCCGGAGCGGTATGGGGACAATGAGCAGTTCTTC. Using reference TRBV7-2 and TRBJ2-1 for the parts outside the CDR3, the full variable domain is GAGVSQSPSNKVTEKGKDVELRCDPISGHTALYWYRQSLGQGLEFLIYFQGNSAPDKSGLPSDRFSAERTGGSVSTLTIQRTQQEDSAVYLCASSLTPERYGDNEQFFGPGTRLTVL.

The V gene is TRBV27, the J gene TRBJ2-7; 9 bases align to TRBD2. J was trimmed by 4 bases and V by 0 bases; bases with no gene match: 7. The CDR3 totals 16 residues. Germline-derived CDR1 and CDR2 are MNHEY and SMNVEV (reference sequence). The CDR3 DNA reads TGTGCCAGCAGTTTATCGATCGGTACTAGCGGGTACGAGCAGTACTTC. Translation gives CASSLSIGTSGYEQYF.

Points on this clone: At one end, the junction sequence differs from germline, possibly due to a read error. The J gene is TRBJ2-7, the V gene TRBV5-4; TRBD2 matches at 10 bases. The CDR3 covers 14 residues. Germline values: CDR1 SGHNT, CDR2 YYREEE (reference sequence). CDR3: CASSSGGTSNEQYF. The CDR3 DNA is TGTGCCAGCAGTAGCGGGGGGACCTCCAACGAGCAGTACTTC.

The chain is built from TRBV5-4 and TRBJ2-3; D ambiguous. Between the trimmed V and J ends, which lost 4 bases and 3 bases, there was a span of 9 bases. CDR1 SGHNT and CDR2 YYREEE come from the germline V gene (reference sequence). The CDR3 length is 13 residues. CDR3: CASSRTPTDTQYF. Here the CDR3 DNA reads TGTGCCAGCAGCCGGACGCCTACAGATACGCAGTATTTT.

The rearrangement links TRBV5-1 to TRBJ2-5; 10 positions match TRBD2. There are 17 residues in the CDR3. After removal of 6 bases from V and 2 bases from J, the junction contained 13 bases not matched to a gene. CDR1 and CDR2 from the germline V gene are SGHRS and YFSETQ. The CDR3 DNA is TGCGCCAGCAACCTTGCCTCAGCGGGAGGGAGTCAAGAGACCCAGTACTTC. Protein sequence: CASNLASAGGSQETQYF.

The chain employs TRBV5-1 and TRBJ2-1, with 10 bases that match TRBD1. In germline, CDR1 is SGHRS, CDR2 YFSETQ. With 0 bases clipped from V and 8 bases from J, the junction kept 5 bases outside the gene matches. There are 15 residues in the CDR3. The CDR3 loop is CASSLGTGGVDEQFF. The CDR3 DNA sequence: TGCGCCAGCAGCTTGGGGACAGGGGGTGTGGATGAGCAGTTCTTC. Filled out from reference TRBV5-1 and TRBJ2-1, the complete variable domain reads KAGVTQTPRYLIKTRGQQVTLSCSPISGHRSVSWYQQTPGQGLQFLFEYFSETQRNKGNFPGRFSGRQFSNSRSEMNVSTLELGDSALYLCASSLGTGGVDEQFFGPGTRLTVL.

The rearrangement uses TRBV28 and TRBJ2-2; the D is unclear. The germline V gene has CDR1 MDHEN and CDR2 SYDVKM. CDR3 size: 15 residues. V lost 5 bases and J 0 bases, leaving 10 bases between the germline ends. CDR3 residues: CASSTRPPNTGELFF. In DNA form, the CDR3 reads TGTGCCAGCAGTACCCGACCGCCGAACACCGGGGAGCTGTTTTTT.

V and J are TRBV11-2 and TRBJ2-5; a weak D match, TRBD1 (6 bases). CDR3 length: 15 amino acids. Trimming removed 3 bases at V and 2 bases at J, with 13 bases between. CDR1 is SGHAT, CDR2 FQNNGV, per germline. CDR3 residues: CASSFSRGYQETQYF. In nucleotides, the CDR3 is TGTGCCAGCAGCTTCAGCAGGGGATATCAAGAGACCCAGTACTTC.